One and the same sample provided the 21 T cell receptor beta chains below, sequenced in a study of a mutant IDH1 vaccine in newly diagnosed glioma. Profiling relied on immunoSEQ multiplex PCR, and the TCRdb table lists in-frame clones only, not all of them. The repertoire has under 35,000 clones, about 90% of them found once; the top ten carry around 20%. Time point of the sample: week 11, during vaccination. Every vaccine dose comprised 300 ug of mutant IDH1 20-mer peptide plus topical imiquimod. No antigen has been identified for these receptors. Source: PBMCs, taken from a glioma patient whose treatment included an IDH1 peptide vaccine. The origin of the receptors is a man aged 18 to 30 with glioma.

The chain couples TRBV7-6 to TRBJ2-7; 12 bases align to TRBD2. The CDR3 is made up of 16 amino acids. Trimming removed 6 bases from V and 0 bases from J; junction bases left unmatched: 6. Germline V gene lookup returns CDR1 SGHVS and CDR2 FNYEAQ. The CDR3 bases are TGTGCCAGCAGTCCCGGACTAGCGGGATCCTCCTACGAGCAGTACTTC. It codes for CASSPGLAGSSYEQYF.

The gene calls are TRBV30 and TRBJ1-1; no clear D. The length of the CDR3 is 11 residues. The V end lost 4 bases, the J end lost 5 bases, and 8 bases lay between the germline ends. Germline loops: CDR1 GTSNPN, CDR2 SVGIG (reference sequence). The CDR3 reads CAWIARTEAFF. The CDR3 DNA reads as TGTGCCTGGATCGCACGAACTGAAGCTTTCTTT.

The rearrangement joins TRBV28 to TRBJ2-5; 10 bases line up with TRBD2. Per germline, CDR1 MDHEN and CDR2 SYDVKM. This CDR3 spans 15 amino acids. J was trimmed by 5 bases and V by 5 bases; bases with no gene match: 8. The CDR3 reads CASSASLAGVETQYF. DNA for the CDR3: TGTGCCAGCAGTGCCAGCCTAGCGGGAGTTGAGACCCAGTACTTC.

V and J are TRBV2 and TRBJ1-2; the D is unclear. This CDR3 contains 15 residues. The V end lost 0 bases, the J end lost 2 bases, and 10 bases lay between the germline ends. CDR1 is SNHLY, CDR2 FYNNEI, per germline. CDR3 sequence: CASSEARSGNYGYTF. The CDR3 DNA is TGTGCCAGCAGTGAAGCGCGGAGCGGAAACTATGGCTACACCTTC. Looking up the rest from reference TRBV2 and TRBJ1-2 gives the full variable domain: EPEVTQTPSHQVTQMGQEVILRCVPISNHLYFYWYRQILGQKVEFLVSFYNNEISEKSEIFDDQFSVERPDGSNFTLKIRSTKLEDSAMYFCASSEARSGNYGYTFGSGTRLTVV.

The CDR3 DNA reads as TGTGCCAGCAGCCAAGATTGGCGGGAAGAGACCCAGTACTTC. Translation gives CASSQDWREETQYF. The rearrangement uses TRBV14 and TRBJ2-5; D is perhaps TRBD2 (5 bases). V was shortened by 0 bases and J by 3 bases, with 8 bases between the two germline ends. Germline V gene sequence: CDR1 SGHDN, CDR2 FVKESK. The CDR3 loop spans 14 amino acids.

The chain's CDR3 is CASSSGLGGVDGYTF. The CDR3 DNA reads TGTGCCAGCAGTTCGGGGTTAGGAGGGGTTGATGGCTACACCTTC. The chain links TRBV27 to TRBJ1-2, with D tentatively TRBD1 (5 bases). The CDR3 extends over 15 amino acids. Germline V CDR1 and CDR2: MNHEY, SMNVEV (reference sequence). The V gene lost 4 bases and the J gene lost 6 bases, with 18 bases spanning the gap.

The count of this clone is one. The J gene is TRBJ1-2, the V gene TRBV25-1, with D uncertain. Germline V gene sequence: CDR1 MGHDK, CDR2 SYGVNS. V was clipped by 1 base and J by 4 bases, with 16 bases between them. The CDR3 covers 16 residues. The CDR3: CASSESASAGIYGYTF. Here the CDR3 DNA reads TGTGCCAGCAGTGAATCGGCCTCCGCGGGGATCTATGGCTACACCTTC.

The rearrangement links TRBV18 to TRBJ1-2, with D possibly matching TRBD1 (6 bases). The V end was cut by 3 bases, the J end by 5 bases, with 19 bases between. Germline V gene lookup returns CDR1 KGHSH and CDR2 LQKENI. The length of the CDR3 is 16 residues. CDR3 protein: CASSPLDRRGFYGYTF. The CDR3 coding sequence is TGTGCCAGCTCACCGCTAGACAGGAGGGGATTTTATGGCTACACCTTC.

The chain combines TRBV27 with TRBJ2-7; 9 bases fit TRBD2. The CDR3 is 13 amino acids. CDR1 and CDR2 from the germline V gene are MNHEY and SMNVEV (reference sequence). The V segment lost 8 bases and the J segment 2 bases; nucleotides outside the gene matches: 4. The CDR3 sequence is CASGTSNTYEQYF. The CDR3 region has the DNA TGTGCCAGCGGGACTAGCAACACCTACGAGCAGTACTTC.

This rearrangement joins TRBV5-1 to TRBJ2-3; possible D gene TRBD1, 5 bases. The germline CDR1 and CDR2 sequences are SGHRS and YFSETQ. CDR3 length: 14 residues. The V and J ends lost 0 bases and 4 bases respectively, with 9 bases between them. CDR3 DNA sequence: TGCGCCAGCAGCTTGGATGGGGCAGCAGATACGCAGTATTTT. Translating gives CASSLDGAADTQYF.

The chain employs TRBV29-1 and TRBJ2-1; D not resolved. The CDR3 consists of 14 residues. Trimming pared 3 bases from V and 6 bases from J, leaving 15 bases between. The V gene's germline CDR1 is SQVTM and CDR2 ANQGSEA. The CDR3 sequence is CSVEPRLQINEQFF. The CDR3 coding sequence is TGCAGCGTTGAGCCGCGTCTCCAGATCAATGAGCAGTTCTTC.

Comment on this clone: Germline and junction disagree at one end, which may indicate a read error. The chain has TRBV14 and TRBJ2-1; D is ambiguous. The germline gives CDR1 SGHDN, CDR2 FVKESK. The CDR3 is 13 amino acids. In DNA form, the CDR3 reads TGTGCCAGCAGCCCACAAATTAGGCGTGTCCCGGTCTTC. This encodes CASSPQIRRVPVF.

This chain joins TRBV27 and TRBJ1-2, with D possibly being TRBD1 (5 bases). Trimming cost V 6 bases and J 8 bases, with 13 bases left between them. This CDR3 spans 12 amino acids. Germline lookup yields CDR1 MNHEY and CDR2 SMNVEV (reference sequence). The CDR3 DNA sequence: TGTGCCAGCAGGGCGGGGACGTGGGGCTACACCTTC. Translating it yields CASRAGTWGYTF.

CDR3 DNA: TGTGCCAGCAGTGAATTAAGGAATGAGCAGTTCTTC. Protein product: CASSELRNEQFF. V and J are TRBV6-1 and TRBJ2-1; no clear D gene. This CDR3 has 12 residues. Germline V gives CDR1 MNHNS, CDR2 SASEGT. Deletions cut 2 bases from V and 7 bases from J, with 6 bases between.

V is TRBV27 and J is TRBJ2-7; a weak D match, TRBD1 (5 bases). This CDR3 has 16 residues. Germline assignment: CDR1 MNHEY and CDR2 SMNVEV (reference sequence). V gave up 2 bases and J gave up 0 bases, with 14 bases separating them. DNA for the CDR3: TGTGCCAGCAGTTTAAGCGACAGCTGGAGCTCCTACGAGCAGTACTTC. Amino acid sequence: CASSLSDSWSSYEQYF.

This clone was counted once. The CDR3 here is CASSYSRVTGELFF. CDR3 DNA: TGTGCCAGCAGTTACTCGAGAGTAACCGGGGAGCTGTTTTTT. This rearrangement joins TRBV6-5 to TRBJ2-2; D is uncertain. CDR3 length: 14 residues. Per the germline V gene, CDR1 is MNHEY and CDR2 is SVGAGI. V was pared by 0 bases and J by 5 bases, with 7 bases between.

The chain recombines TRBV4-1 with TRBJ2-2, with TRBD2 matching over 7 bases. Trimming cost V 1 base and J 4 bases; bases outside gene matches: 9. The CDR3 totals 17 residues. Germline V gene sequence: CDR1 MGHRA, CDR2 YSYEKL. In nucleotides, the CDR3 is TGCGCCAGCAGCCAAGTTTGGGCTAGCGGTGGCACCGGGGAGCTGTTTTTT. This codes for CASSQVWASGGTGELFF.

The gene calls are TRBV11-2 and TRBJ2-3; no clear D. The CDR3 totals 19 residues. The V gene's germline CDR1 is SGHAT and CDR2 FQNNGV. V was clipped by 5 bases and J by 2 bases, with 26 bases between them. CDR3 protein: CASSPTAFSAHRVTDTQYF. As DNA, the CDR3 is TGTGCCAGCAGCCCAACCGCTTTCTCTGCTCACAGAGTCACAGATACGCAGTATTTT.

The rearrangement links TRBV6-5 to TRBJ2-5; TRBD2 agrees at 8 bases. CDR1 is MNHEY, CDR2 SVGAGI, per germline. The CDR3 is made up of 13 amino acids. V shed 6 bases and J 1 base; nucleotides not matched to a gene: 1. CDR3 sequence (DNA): TGTGCCAGCAGGGGGACTAGCCAAGAGACCCAGTACTTC. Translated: CASRGTSQETQYF.

The CDR3 sequence: CASSPGGGTNYGYTF. In DNA form, the CDR3 reads TGTGCCAGCAGCCCCGGAGGAGGTACTAACTATGGCTACACCTTC. V and J are TRBV5-5 and TRBJ1-2; D is ambiguous. The CDR3 covers 15 residues. Trimming removed 4 bases at V and 0 bases at J, with 13 bases between. Germline loops: CDR1 SGHKS, CDR2 YYEKEE (reference sequence).

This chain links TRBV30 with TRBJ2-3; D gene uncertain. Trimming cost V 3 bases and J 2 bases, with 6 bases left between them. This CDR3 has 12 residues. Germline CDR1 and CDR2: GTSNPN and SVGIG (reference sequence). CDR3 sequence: CAWSAVTDTQYF. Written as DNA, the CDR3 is TGTGCCTGGAGCGCGGTCACAGATACGCAGTATTTT.